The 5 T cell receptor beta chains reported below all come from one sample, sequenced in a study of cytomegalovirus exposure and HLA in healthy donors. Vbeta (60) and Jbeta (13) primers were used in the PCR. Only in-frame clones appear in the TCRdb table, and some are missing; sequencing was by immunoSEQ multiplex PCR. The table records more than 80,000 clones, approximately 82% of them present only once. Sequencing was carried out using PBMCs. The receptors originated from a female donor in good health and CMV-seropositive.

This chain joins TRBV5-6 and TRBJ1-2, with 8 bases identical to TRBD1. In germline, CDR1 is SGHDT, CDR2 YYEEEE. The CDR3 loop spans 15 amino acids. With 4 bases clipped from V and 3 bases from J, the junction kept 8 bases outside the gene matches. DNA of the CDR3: TGTGCCAGCAGCGGCAGGGGGCTTATCGACTATGGCTACACCTTC. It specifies CASSGRGLIDYGYTF.

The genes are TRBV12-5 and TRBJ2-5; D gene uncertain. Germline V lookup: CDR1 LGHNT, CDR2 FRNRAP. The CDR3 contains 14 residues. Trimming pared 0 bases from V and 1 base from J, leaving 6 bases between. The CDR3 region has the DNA TGTGCTAGTGGTTTGGTGGAGACCCAAGAGACCCAGTACTTC. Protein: CASGLVETQETQYF.

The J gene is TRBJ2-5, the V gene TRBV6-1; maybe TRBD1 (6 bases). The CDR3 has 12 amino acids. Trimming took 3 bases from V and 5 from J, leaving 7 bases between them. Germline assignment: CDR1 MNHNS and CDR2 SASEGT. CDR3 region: CASSDRGETQYF. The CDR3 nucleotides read TGTGCCAGCAGTGACAGGGGTGAGACCCAGTACTTC.

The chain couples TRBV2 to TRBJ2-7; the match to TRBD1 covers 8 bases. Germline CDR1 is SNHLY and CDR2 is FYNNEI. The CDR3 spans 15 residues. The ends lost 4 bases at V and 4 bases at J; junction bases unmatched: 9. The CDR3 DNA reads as TGTGCCAGCAGTGTCAAGCAGGGGGCGAGTTACGAGCAGTACTTC. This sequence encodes CASSVKQGASYEQYF. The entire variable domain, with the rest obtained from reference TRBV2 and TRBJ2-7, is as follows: EPEVTQTPSHQVTQMGQEVILRCVPISNHLYFYWYRQILGQKVEFLVSFYNNEISEKSEIFDDQFSVERPDGSNFTLKIRSTKLEDSAMYFCASSVKQGASYEQYFGPGTRLTVT.

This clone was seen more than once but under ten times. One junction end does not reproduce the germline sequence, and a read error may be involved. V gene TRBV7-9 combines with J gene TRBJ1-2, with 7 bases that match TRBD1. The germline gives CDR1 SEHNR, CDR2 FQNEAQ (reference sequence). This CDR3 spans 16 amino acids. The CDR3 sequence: CSSSHLQGLLDYGYTF. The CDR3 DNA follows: TGTTCCAGCAGCCATCTACAGGGGCTGTTAGACTATGGCTACACCTTC.